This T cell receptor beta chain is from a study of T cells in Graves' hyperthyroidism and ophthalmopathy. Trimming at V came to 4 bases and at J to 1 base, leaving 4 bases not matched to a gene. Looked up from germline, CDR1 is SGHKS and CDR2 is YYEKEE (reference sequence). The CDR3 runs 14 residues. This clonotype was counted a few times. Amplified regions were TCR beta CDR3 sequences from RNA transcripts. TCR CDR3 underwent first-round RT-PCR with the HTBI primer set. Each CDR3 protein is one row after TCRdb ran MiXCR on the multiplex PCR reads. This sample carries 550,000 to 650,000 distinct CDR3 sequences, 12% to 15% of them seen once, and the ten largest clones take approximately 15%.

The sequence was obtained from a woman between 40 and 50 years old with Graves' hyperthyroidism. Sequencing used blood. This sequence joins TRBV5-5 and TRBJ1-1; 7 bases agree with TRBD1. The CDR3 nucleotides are TGTGCCAGCAGCCGAGGGGGCTCGAACACTGAAGCTTTCTTT. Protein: CASSRGGSNTEAFF.